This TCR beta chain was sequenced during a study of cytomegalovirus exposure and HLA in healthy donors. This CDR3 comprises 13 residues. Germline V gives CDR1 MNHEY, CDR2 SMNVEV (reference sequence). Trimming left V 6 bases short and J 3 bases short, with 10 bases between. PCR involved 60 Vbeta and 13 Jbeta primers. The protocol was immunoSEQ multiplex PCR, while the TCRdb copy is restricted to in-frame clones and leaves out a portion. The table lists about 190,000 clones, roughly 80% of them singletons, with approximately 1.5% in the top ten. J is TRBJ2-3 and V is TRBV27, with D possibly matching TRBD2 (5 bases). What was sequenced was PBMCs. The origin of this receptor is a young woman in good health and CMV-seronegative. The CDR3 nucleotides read TGTGCCAGCAGCTGGGAGCTGACAGATACGCAGTATTTT. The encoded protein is CASSWELTDTQYF.